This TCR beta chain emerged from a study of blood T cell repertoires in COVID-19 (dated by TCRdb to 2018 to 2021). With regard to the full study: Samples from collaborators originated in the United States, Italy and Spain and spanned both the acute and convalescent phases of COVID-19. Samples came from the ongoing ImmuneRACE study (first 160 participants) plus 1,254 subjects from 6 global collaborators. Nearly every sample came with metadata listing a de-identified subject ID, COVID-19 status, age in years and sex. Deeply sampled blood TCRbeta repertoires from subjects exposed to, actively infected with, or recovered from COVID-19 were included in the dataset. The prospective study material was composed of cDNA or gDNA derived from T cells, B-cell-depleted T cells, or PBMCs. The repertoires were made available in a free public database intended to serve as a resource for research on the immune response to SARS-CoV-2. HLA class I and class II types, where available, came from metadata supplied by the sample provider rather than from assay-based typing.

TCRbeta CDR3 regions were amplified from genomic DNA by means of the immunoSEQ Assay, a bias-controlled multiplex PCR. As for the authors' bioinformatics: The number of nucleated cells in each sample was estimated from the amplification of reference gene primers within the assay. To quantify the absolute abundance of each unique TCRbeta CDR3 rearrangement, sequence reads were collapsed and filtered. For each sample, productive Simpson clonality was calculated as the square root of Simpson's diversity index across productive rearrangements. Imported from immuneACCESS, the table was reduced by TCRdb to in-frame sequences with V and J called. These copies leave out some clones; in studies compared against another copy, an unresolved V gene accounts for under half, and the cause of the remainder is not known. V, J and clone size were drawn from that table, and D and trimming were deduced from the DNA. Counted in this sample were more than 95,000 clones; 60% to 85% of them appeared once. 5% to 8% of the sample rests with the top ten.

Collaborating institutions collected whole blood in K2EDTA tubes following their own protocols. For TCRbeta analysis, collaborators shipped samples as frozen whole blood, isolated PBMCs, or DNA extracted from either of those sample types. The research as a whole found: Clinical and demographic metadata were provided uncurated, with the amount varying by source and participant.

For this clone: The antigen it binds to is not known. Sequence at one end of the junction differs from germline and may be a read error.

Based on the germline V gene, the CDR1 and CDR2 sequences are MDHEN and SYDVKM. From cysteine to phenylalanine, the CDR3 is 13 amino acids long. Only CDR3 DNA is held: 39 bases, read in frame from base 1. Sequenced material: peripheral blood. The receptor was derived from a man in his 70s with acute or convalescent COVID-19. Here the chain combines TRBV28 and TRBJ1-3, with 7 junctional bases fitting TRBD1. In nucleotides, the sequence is TGTGCCGGCAGTCAGACAGGGCGAAACACCATATATTTT. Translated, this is CAGSQTGRNTIYF.